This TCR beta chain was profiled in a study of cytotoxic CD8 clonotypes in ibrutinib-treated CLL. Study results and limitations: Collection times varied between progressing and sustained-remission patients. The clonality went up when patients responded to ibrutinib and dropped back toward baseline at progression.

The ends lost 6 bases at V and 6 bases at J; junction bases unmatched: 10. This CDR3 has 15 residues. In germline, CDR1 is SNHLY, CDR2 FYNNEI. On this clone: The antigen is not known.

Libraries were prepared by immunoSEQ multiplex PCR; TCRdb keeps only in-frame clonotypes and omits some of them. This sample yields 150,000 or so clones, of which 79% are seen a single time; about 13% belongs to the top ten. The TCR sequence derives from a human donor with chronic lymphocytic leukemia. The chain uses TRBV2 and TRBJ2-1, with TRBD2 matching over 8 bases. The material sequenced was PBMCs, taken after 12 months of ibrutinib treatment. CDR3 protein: CASSVGTRSSNEQFF. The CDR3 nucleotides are TGTGCCAGCAGCGTCGGGACTAGAAGTAGCAATGAGCAGTTCTTC.